The clone carrying this TCR beta chain has a handful of counts. Antigen specificity is unknown. Making the TCR beta libraries involved quantitative 5'-RACE with molecular barcodes. Using its own MiXCR run on the 5' RACE reads, TCRdb lists one record per CDR3 protein. The sample includes about 700,000 distinct CDR3 sequences, 15% to 20% of them seen just once. This record comes from a study of CD8 T cells in ankylosing spondylitis. Study conclusions and caveats: Roughly 8 highly homologous variants formed a TCR beta motif that appeared characteristic of ankylosing spondylitis blood. Previously reported in reactive arthritis synovial fluid and blood were some of the motif variants. Within matched ankylosing spondylitis synovial fluid, disease-linked clones were reportedly significantly enriched. Disease-linked clones were found to be CD8+ and relatively rare in peripheral blood.

Unmatched junction bases numbered 6, after V lost 4 bases and J lost 5 bases. Germline V gives CDR1 SGHRS, CDR2 YFSETQ. The CDR3 covers 15 residues. Sequencing was performed on blood, either unsorted or a sorted T cell fraction (not recorded which). The V gene is TRBV5-1, the J gene TRBJ2-5; 12 bases fit TRBD2. The TCR comes from a male donor with ankylosing spondylitis. In DNA, the CDR3 is TGCGCCAGCAGCCCGCGGACTAGCGGGACGGAGACCCAGTACTTC. Translating it yields CASSPRTSGTETQYF.